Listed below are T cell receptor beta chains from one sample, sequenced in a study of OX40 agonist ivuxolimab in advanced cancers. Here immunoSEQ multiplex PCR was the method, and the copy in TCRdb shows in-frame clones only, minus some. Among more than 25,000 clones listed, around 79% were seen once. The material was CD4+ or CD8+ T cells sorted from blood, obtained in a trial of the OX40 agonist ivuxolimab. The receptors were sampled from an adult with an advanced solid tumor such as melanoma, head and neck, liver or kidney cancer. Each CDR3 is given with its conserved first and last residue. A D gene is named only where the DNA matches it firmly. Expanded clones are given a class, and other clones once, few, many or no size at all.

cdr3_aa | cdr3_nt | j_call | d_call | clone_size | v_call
CASSPYGGDSPLHF | TGTGCCAGCAGCCCGTACGGGGGGGATTCACCCCTCCACTTT | TRBJ1-6 | . | few | TRBV9
CASRGLAEAKNIQYF | TGTGCCAGCAGGGGACTAGCGGAAGCCAAAAACATTCAGTACTTC | TRBJ2-4 | TRBD2 | once | TRBV27
CASSSVRLNTDTQYF | TGTGCCAGCAGCTCCGTCCGGCTTAACACAGATACGCAGTATTTT | TRBJ2-3 | . | . | TRBV11-1
CASSHNSGQDFYSPLHF | TGTGCCAGTAGTCATAATTCGGGACAGGATTTTTATTCACCCCTCCACTTT | TRBJ1-6 | TRBD1 | once | TRBV19
CASSIRGYGANVLTF | TGTGCCAGCAGCATAAGGGGGTATGGTGCCAACGTCCTGACTTTC | TRBJ2-6 | . | . | TRBV9
CASSQNDPTFRYTF | TGCGCCAGCAGCCAAAACGATCCGACATTTCGCTACACCTTC | TRBJ1-2 | . | . | TRBV4-1
CASSELAGETAYEQYF | TGTGCCAGCAGTGAATTGGCCGGGGAAACCGCCTACGAGCAGTACTTC | TRBJ2-7 | . | . | TRBV2
CASSVEGWDTQYF | TGTGCCAGCAGCGTAGAGGGGTGGGATACGCAGTATTTT | TRBJ2-3 | . | . | TRBV9
CASSLVQGEYYGYTF | TGCGCCAGCAGCTTGGTTCAGGGGGAATACTATGGCTACACCTTC | TRBJ1-2 | TRBD1 | . | TRBV5-1
CSVEAGGYEQYF | TGCAGCGTTGAAGCAGGGGGCTACGAGCAGTACTTC | TRBJ2-7 | TRBD1 | once | TRBV29-1
CASSYSGSAQPQHF | TGTGCCAGCAGTTACTCGGGATCGGCTCAGCCCCAGCATTTT | TRBJ1-5 | . | once | TRBV6-5
CASSDDGTGGLYEQFF | TGTGCCAGCAGTGACGACGGGACAGGGGGCCTCTATGAGCAGTTCTTC | TRBJ2-1 | TRBD1 | . | TRBV2
CASSLGSRGRDTEAFF | TGTGCCAGCAGCTTAGGAAGCAGGGGGCGGGACACTGAAGCTTTCTTT | TRBJ1-1 | TRBD1 | . | TRBV7-8
CASSIPGGPYHEQFF | TGTGCCAGTAGTATTCCGGGGGGACCCTACCACGAGCAGTTCTTC | TRBJ2-1 | TRBD2 | many | TRBV19
CASSFRSGIHEQFF | TGTGCCAGCAGTTTCCGCTCGGGGATCCATGAGCAGTTCTTC | TRBJ2-1 | . | once | TRBV28
CASSLTRGQHTDTQYF | TGTGCCAGCAGTTTAACCCGGGGTCAGCACACAGATACGCAGTATTTT | TRBJ2-3 | . | . | TRBV28
CASSLEPGLADYNEQFF | TGTGCCAGCAGCTTAGAACCGGGACTAGCGGATTACAATGAGCAGTTCTTC | TRBJ2-1 | TRBD2 | . | TRBV11-3
CASSYSPGVTGELFF | TGTGCCAGCAGTTACTCACCCGGGGTTACCGGGGAGCTGTTTTTT | TRBJ2-2 | . | . | TRBV6-5
CASSNQPPGALYNEQFF | TGTGCCAGCAGCAATCAACCTCCGGGAGCGTTGTACAATGAGCAGTTCTTC | TRBJ2-1 | . | . | TRBV9
CASNSNSGTRNIQYF | TGTGCCAGCAACTCCAACTCCGGGACTAGAAACATTCAGTACTTC | TRBJ2-4 | TRBD2 | . | TRBV7-3
CASSQEGQGVTELFF | TGCGCCAGCAGCCAAGAGGGACAGGGGGTCACGGAGCTGTTTTTT | TRBJ2-2 | TRBD1 | . | TRBV4-1
CASSFKTGRNEQFF | TGCGCCAGCAGCTTCAAGACGGGAAGGAATGAGCAGTTCTTC | TRBJ2-1 | . | . | TRBV5-1
CASSPQPGQDTDTQYF | TGCGCCAGCAGCCCCCAACCGGGACAGGACACAGATACGCAGTATTTT | TRBJ2-3 | TRBD1 | . | TRBV4-1
CASSEAWLAANNEQFF | TGTGCCAGCAGTGAAGCTTGGCTAGCGGCAAACAATGAGCAGTTCTTC | TRBJ2-1 | TRBD2 | . | TRBV2